Each of the 17 T cell receptor beta chains below was sequenced from the same sample in a study of cytomegalovirus exposure and HLA in healthy donors (dated by TCRdb to between 2016 and 2019). Receptors were amplified or captured by the immunoSEQ multiplex PCR assay. For the multiplex PCR, a mixture combining 60 forward primers for TCR Vbeta segments and 13 reverse primers for TCR Jbeta segments was used. Drawn from immuneACCESS, this table holds only the in-frame rearrangements with V and J called that TCRdb kept. Clones are partly lost; checked studies trace under half to an unresolved V gene and leave the rest unexplained. The sample has around 130,000 clones on record, around 71% of them singletons. The ten largest clones take up over 2% of the sample. Specimen: PBMCs. Every receptor here comes from a woman aged 55-70 years in good health and CMV-seropositive.

In DNA form, the CDR3 reads TGCAGCGTTGTCTGGCAGGCCTCCTACGAGCAGTACTTC. This codes for CSVVWQASYEQYF. The chain has TRBV29-1 and TRBJ2-7; D unclear. Germline CDR1 and CDR2: SQVTM and ANQGSEA. This CDR3 has 13 amino acids. The germline V and J ends were trimmed by 4 bases and 0 bases, with 10 bases remaining between them.

The chain uses TRBV2 and TRBJ2-1, with D tentatively TRBD1 (5 bases). V was clipped by 3 bases and J by 7 bases, with 13 bases between them. CDR1 and CDR2 from the germline V gene are SNHLY and FYNNEI. This CDR3 has 14 residues. CDR3 protein: CASSDRRGWNEQFF. CDR3 bases: TGTGCCAGCAGTGATAGAAGGGGCTGGAATGAGCAGTTCTTC.

V is TRBV6-5 and J is TRBJ2-7; perhaps D is TRBD1 or TRBD2 (5 bases each). The CDR3 has 14 residues. The germline CDR1 and CDR2 sequences are MNHEY and SVGAGI. V lost 5 bases to trimming and J lost 2 bases, with 13 bases between them. CDR3 amino acids: CASSDYRTTYEQYF. DNA of the CDR3: TGTGCCAGCAGTGACTACAGGACGACCTACGAGCAGTACTTC.

This clone turned up a few times. V usage is TRBV19 and J usage is TRBJ2-7, with D perhaps matching TRBD2 (5 bases). This CDR3 has 13 amino acids. Germline CDR1 LNHDA, CDR2 SQIVND (reference sequence). V dropped 5 bases and J dropped 3 bases, with 11 bases sitting between them. The CDR3 region is CASSGPRGYEQYF. For the CDR3, the DNA is TGTGCCAGTAGTGGCCCCCGGGGCTACGAGCAGTACTTC.

This clone has just a few counts. The gene calls are TRBV18 and TRBJ1-2, with D tentatively TRBD1 (6 bases). Per the germline V gene, CDR1 is KGHSH and CDR2 is LQKENI. V lost 0 bases, J lost 4 bases, and 12 bases lay in between. There are 15 residues in the CDR3. CDR3 DNA: TGTGCCAGCTCACCACCCAGCGGACAGACCTATGGCTACACCTTC. Residues: CASSPPSGQTYGYTF.

The chain recombines TRBV4-1 with TRBJ2-5, with 9 bases fitting TRBD2. The germline gives CDR1 MGHRA, CDR2 YSYEKL. Trimming removed 4 bases from V and 1 base from J; junction bases left unmatched: 10. The CDR3 extends over 17 amino acids. CDR3 in amino acids: CASSRRSQRGAQETQYF. As DNA, the CDR3 is TGCGCCAGCAGCCGGAGGTCCCAGCGGGGGGCCCAAGAGACCCAGTACTTC.

This clone was counted only a few times. The chain uses TRBV7-6 and TRBJ2-2, with 10 positions matching TRBD2. The CDR3 consists of 16 residues. J lost 9 bases, V lost 1 base, and 8 bases had no gene match. Germline V CDR1 and CDR2: SGHVS, FNYEAQ. The CDR3 protein is CASSLGASGGPRELFF. The CDR3 DNA is TGTGCCAGCAGCTTAGGGGCTAGCGGGGGACCCCGGGAGCTGTTTTTT. Supplemented by reference TRBV7-6 and TRBJ2-2, the full variable domain reads GAGVSQSPRYKVTKRGQDVALRCDPISGHVSLYWYRQALGQGPEFLTYFNYEAQQDKSGLPNDRFSAERPEGSISTLTIQRTEQRDSAMYRCASSLGASGGPRELFFGEGSRLTVL.

The V call is TRBV5-5, the J call TRBJ1-1; maybe TRBD1 (6 bases). The V end was cut by 5 bases, the J end by 5 bases, with 16 bases between. Germline CDR1 and CDR2: SGHKS and YYEKEE (reference sequence). This CDR3 region has 14 residues. CDR3 sequence: CASSYRQGGTEAFF. The CDR3, as DNA: TGTGCCAGCAGTTACCGGCAAGGGGGAACTGAAGCTTTCTTT.

The chain has TRBV5-1 and TRBJ1-1; possibly TRBD1 for D (6 bases). The CDR3 length is 14 residues. Germline lookup yields CDR1 SGHRS and CDR2 YFSETQ. The ends were cut back, 4 bases at V and 1 base at J, with 11 bases in the middle. CDR3 sequence (DNA): TGCGCCAGCAGCCCCCTGACAGGGAACACTGAAGCTTTCTTT. Protein sequence: CASSPLTGNTEAFF.

This rearrangement joins TRBV7-9 to TRBJ2-2; D is perhaps TRBD2 (5 bases). The CDR3 extends over 15 amino acids. Germline loops: CDR1 SEHNR, CDR2 FQNEAQ (reference sequence). V dropped 3 bases and J dropped 4 bases, with 12 bases sitting between them. The CDR3 DNA reads as TGTGCCAGCAGCTTCCGGGGAGAAGGCACCGGGGAGCTGTTTTTT. It is translated as CASSFRGEGTGELFF.

J is TRBJ1-6 and V is TRBV9, with D maybe TRBD1 (6 bases). CDR1 and CDR2 (germline): SGDLS, YYNGEE. The CDR3 contains 16 residues. V was shortened by 4 bases and J by 5 bases, with 16 bases between the two germline ends. In nucleotides, the CDR3 is TGTGCCAGCAGCCGAAATCCGGGACAAGATAATTCACCCCTCCACTTT. This codes for CASSRNPGQDNSPLHF.

V usage is TRBV9 and J usage is TRBJ1-4; 10 nucleotides match TRBD1. CDR3 length: 15 amino acids. The junction had 6 bases not matched to a gene; V was cut back by 3 bases and J by 7 bases. Per germline, CDR1 SGDLS and CDR2 YYNGEE. The CDR3 reads CASSAGQGEVEKLFF. The CDR3 nucleotides read TGTGCCAGCAGCGCTGGACAGGGGGAGGTTGAAAAACTGTTTTTT.

The genes are TRBV11-2 and TRBJ1-6, with D possibly matching TRBD1 (5 bases). CDR3 length equals 13 residues. In germline, CDR1 is SGHAT, CDR2 FQNNGV. Trimming took 3 bases from V and 8 from J, leaving 8 bases between them. CDR3 in amino acids: CASSFQGDSPLHF. In DNA, the CDR3 is TGTGCCAGCAGCTTTCAGGGCGATTCACCCCTCCACTTT.

This clone was counted a few times. This chain links TRBV19 with TRBJ2-7; D unresolved. Germline lookup yields CDR1 LNHDA and CDR2 SQIVND (reference sequence). This CDR3 contains 12 residues. Trimming removed 3 bases at V and 4 bases at J, with 7 bases between. CDR3 sequence: CASSISRYEQYF. CDR3 coding DNA: TGTGCCAGTAGTATCTCGAGATACGAGCAGTACTTC.

This clone came up a few times. CDR3 DNA sequence: TGCGCCAGCAGTGGGGACAGCGCGGGGACCGGGGAGCTGTTTTTT. This gives the protein CASSGDSAGTGELFF. The rearrangement links TRBV10-2 to TRBJ2-2; D may be TRBD1 (7 bases). Trimming took 4 bases from V and 5 from J, leaving 14 bases between them. CDR1 WSHSY and CDR2 SAAADI come from the germline V gene. This CDR3 spans 15 amino acids.

The gene calls are TRBV5-1 and TRBJ1-1; TRBD1 might be the D (6 bases). Trimming pared 0 bases from V and 4 bases from J, leaving 19 bases between. Germline values: CDR1 SGHRS, CDR2 YFSETQ. The CDR3 sequence is 17 residues long. CDR3 residues: CASSLARGKGVSTEAFF. As DNA, the CDR3 is TGCGCCAGCAGCTTGGCCAGGGGTAAAGGAGTCAGCACTGAAGCTTTCTTT.

The J gene is TRBJ1-1, the V gene TRBV27; D is perhaps TRBD1 (6 bases). V was shortened by 5 bases and J by 6 bases, with 16 bases between the two germline ends. The CDR3 spans 14 residues. Per germline, CDR1 MNHEY and CDR2 SMNVEV (reference sequence). CDR3 region: CASSRISRGSEAFF. The CDR3 DNA is TGTGCCAGCAGTCGAATTTCCAGGGGTTCTGAAGCTTTCTTT.